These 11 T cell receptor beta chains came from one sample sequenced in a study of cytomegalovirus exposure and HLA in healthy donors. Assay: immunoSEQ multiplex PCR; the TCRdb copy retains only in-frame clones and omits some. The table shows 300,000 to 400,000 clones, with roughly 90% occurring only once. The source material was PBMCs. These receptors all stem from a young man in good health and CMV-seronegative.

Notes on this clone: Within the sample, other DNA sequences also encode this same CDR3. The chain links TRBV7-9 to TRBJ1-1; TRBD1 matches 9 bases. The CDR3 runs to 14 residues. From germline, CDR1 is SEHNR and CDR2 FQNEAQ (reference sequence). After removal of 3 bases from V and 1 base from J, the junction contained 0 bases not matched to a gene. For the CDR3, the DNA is TGTGCCAGCAGCTTGGGACAGGGGAACACTGAAGCTTTCTTT. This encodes CASSLGQGNTEAFF.

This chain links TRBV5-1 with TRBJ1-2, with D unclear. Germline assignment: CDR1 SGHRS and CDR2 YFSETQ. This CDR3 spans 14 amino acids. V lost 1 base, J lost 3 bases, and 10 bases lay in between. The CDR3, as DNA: TGCGCCAGCAGCTTGTCAGGAGGCGACTATGGCTACACCTTC. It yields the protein CASSLSGGDYGYTF. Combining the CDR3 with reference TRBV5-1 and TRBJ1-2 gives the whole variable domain KAGVTQTPRYLIKTRGQQVTLSCSPISGHRSVSWYQQTPGQGLQFLFEYFSETQRNKGNFPGRFSGRQFSNSRSEMNVSTLELGDSALYLCASSLSGGDYGYTFGSGTRLTVV.

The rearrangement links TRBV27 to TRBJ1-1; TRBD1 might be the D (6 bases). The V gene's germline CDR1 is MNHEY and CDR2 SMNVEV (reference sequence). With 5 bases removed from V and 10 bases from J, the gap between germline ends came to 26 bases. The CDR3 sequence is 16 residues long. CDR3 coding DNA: TGTGCCAGCAGTCCGAGGACAGCACCGCCGGGGAGTCGAGCTTTCTTT. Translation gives CASSPRTAPPGSRAFF.

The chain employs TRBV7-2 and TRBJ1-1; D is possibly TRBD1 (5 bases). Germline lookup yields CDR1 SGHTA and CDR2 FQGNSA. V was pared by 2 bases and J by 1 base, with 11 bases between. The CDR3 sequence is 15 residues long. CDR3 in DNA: TGTGCCAGCAGCTTACTCGGGGGTGGGAACACTGAAGCTTTCTTT. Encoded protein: CASSLLGGGNTEAFF.

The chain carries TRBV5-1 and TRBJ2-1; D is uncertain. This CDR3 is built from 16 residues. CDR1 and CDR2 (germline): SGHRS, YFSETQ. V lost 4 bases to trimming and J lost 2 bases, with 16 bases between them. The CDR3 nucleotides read TGCGCCAGCAGCCCAGTAGCTGGAATTACCTACAATGAGCAGTTCTTC. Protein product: CASSPVAGITYNEQFF.

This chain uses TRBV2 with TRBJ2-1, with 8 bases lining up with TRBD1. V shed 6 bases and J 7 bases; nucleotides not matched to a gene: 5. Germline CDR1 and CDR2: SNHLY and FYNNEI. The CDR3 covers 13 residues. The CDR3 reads CASRRQGLNEQFF. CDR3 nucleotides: TGTGCCAGCAGGAGACAGGGGTTGAATGAGCAGTTCTTC.

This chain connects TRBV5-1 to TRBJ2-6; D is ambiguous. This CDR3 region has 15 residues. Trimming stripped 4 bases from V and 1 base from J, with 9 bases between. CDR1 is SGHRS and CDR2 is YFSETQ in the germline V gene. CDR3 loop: CASSRVDSGANVLTF. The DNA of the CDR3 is TGCGCCAGCAGCCGAGTAGATTCTGGGGCCAACGTCCTGACTTTC. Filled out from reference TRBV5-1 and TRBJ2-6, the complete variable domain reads KAGVTQTPRYLIKTRGQQVTLSCSPISGHRSVSWYQQTPGQGLQFLFEYFSETQRNKGNFPGRFSGRQFSNSRSEMNVSTLELGDSALYLCASSRVDSGANVLTFGAGSRLTVL.

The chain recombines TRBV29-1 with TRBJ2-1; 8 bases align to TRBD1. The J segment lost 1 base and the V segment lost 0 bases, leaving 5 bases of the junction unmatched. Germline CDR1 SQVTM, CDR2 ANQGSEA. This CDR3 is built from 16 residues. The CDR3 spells CSVEDPTGESYNEQFF. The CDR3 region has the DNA TGCAGCGTTGAAGATCCGACAGGGGAATCCTACAATGAGCAGTTCTTC.

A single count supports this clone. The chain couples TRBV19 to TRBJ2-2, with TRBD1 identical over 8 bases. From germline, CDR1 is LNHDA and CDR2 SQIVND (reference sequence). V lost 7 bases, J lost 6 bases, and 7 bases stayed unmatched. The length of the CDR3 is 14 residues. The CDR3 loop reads CASNTGGWAGELFF. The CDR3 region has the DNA TGTGCCAGTAATACAGGGGGGTGGGCCGGGGAGCTGTTTTTT.

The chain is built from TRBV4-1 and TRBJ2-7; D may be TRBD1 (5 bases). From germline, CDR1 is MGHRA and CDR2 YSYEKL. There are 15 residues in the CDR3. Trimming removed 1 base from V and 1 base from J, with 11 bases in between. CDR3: CASSQGQGTSYEQYF. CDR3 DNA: TGCGCCAGCAGCCAAGGCCAGGGCACTTCCTACGAGCAGTACTTC.

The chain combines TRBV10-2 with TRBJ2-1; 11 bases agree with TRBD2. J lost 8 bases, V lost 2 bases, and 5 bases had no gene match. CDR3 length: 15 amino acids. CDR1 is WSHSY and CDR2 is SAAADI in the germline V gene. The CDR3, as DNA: TGCGCCAGCAGTGAGCACTTAGCGGGGGGGCATGAGCAGTTCTTC. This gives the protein CASSEHLAGGHEQFF.